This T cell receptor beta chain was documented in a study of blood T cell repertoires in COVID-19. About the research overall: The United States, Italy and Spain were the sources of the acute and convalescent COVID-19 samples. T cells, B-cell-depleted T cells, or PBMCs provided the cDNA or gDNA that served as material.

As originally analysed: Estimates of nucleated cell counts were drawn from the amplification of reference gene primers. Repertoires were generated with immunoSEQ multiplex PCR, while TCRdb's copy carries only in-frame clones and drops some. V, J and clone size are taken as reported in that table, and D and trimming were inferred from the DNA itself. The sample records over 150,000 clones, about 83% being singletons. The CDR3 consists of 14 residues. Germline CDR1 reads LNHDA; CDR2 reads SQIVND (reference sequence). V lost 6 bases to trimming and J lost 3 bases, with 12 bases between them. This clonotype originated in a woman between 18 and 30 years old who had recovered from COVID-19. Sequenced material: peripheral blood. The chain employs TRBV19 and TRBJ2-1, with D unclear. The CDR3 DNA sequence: TGTGCCAGTAGCCACGGCGCGGACTACAATGAGCAGTTCTTC. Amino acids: CASSHGADYNEQFF.